Given below is one T cell receptor (beta chain) in context. Its antigen is unknown. The V gene's germline CDR1 is MNHEY and CDR2 SVGEGT. Trimming removed 5 bases from V and 9 bases from J, with 8 bases in between. This CDR3 has 11 amino acids. The data derive from a study of T cell responses to AZD1222 COVID-19 vaccine. Assay used: immunoSEQ multiplex PCR; TCRdb lists only in-frame clones, some missing. This table has approximately 190,000 clones, almost 95% appearing once. Whole-study findings and limits: As reported, nearly half of all spike-specific TCRs target variant regions that are unmutated. Repertoire sampling occurred only after the peak T cell response.

V is TRBV6-2 or TRBV6-3 and J is TRBJ2-1, with D unresolved. The clonotype comes from an adult in good health. This specimen consisted of peripheral blood, obtained on day 0 of AZD1222 vaccination. CDR3 in amino acids: CASSLPGEQFF. CDR3 DNA sequence: TGTGCCAGCAGTCTACCCGGTGAGCAGTTCTTC.